One sample yielded the 30 T cell receptor beta chains listed below, sequenced in a study of cytomegalovirus exposure and HLA in healthy donors (dated by TCRdb to the late 2010s). Library preparation employed the immunoSEQ multiplex PCR assay. For the multiplex PCR, a mixture combining 60 forward primers for TCR Vbeta segments and 13 reverse primers for TCR Jbeta segments was used. The source is immuneACCESS, and TCRdb retained only in-frame sequences with V and J called. Part of the clones is not carried over; for the studies checked, unresolved V genes explain less than half of this, and the remainder is unexplained. The sample table lists around 170,000 clones, over 75% of them with a count of one. Approximately 3.9% of the sample goes to the ten largest clones. Sequencing used PBMCs. The receptor set was obtained from a man over 45 in good health and CMV-seronegative.

The J gene is TRBJ2-5, the V gene TRBV6-5, with 8 bases matching TRBD2. This CDR3 is 14 amino acids long. The germline gives CDR1 MNHEY, CDR2 SVGAGI. V lost 5 bases and J lost 5; bases outside the gene matches: 7. CDR3 in amino acids: CASSPGTSRETQYF. CDR3 nucleotides: TGTGCCAGCAGTCCTGGGACTAGTCGGGAGACCCAGTACTTC.

This chain links TRBV6-5 with TRBJ2-7; 8 bases line up with TRBD2. Germline V gene sequence: CDR1 MNHEY, CDR2 SVGAGI. The V gene end was trimmed by 5 bases and the J gene end by 5 bases; junction bases not matched to a gene: 8. The CDR3 loop spans 14 amino acids. The CDR3 bases are TGTGCCAGCAGTCCCCTCGGGGGGGTCCACGAGCAGTACTTC. Translation: CASSPLGGVHEQYF.

The CDR3, as DNA: TGTGCCAGCAGCAATAAGGAGGAGCAGCCCCAGCATTTT. Translation gives CASSNKEEQPQHF. The chain has TRBV21-1 and TRBJ1-5. TRBV21-1 is a documented pseudogene. This CDR3 has 13 amino acids.

The V call is TRBV6-6, the J call TRBJ2-1; D perhaps matches TRBD1 (5 bases). The CDR3 runs to 12 residues. V was clipped by 5 bases and J by 8 bases, with 10 bases between them. The germline gives CDR1 MNHNY, CDR2 SVGAGI (reference sequence). In nucleotides, the CDR3 is TGTGCCAGCAGTAATCCAGGGTATGAGCAGTTCTTC. This gives the protein CASSNPGYEQFF.

V gene TRBV5-6 combines with J gene TRBJ1-5; D not resolved. The germline V gene has CDR1 SGHDT and CDR2 YYEEEE. V shed 1 base and J shed 4 bases, with 6 bases lying between them. CDR3 size: 13 residues. This CDR3 is CASSLHGNQPQHF. Written as DNA, the CDR3 is TGTGCCAGCAGCTTGCACGGGAATCAGCCCCAGCATTTT. The full variable domain, its missing parts supplied by reference TRBV5-6 and TRBJ1-5, is DAGVTQSPTHLIKTRGQQVTLRCSPKSGHDTVSWYQQALGQGPQFIFQYYEEEERQRGNFPDRFSGHQFPNYSSELNVNALLLGDSALYLCASSLHGNQPQHFGDGTRLSIL.

The chain combines TRBV5-6 with TRBJ1-2; no definite D call. Trimming left V 0 bases short and J 4 bases short, with 10 bases between. There are 14 residues in the CDR3. CDR1 is SGHDT, CDR2 YYEEEE, per germline. The CDR3 reads CASSLASSSYGYTF. The CDR3 DNA reads as TGTGCCAGCAGCTTGGCTTCCTCGAGCTATGGCTACACCTTC.

V and J are TRBV2 and TRBJ1-5; D gene ambiguous. The germline V and J ends were trimmed by 6 bases and 10 bases, with 10 bases remaining between them. The CDR3 extends over 11 amino acids. Germline lookup yields CDR1 SNHLY and CDR2 FYNNEI. The CDR3, as DNA: TGTGCCAGCAGAACCCCGGGTCCCCAGCATTTT. This encodes CASRTPGPQHF.

The chain combines TRBV7-9 with TRBJ1-2; a possible D gene is TRBD1 (5 bases). The germline gives CDR1 SEHNR, CDR2 FQNEAQ (reference sequence). V was clipped by 1 base and J by 6 bases, with 6 bases between them. The CDR3 totals 12 residues. Here the CDR3 DNA reads TGTGCCAGCAGCTTAGGCAGGGATGGCTACACCTTC. Translating it yields CASSLGRDGYTF.

This sequence joins TRBV7-7 and TRBJ2-3, with 8 bases lining up with TRBD2. The CDR3 covers 12 residues. Unmatched junction bases numbered 2, after V lost 4 bases and J lost 8 bases. CDR1 is SSHAT, CDR2 FNYEAQ, per germline (reference sequence). CDR3 nucleotide sequence: TGTGCCAGCAGCTCCGGGGGGGGTACGCAGTATTTT. Translation: CASSSGGGTQYF.

V usage is TRBV18 and J usage is TRBJ2-3, with 9 bases aligning to TRBD2. Per the germline V gene, CDR1 is KGHSH and CDR2 is LQKENI. This CDR3 is built from 18 residues. V was clipped by 3 bases and J by 0 bases; unmatched bases: 10. The CDR3 bases are TGTGCCAGCTCACCGAGCTCCAGCGGGGGGACTAGCACAGATACGCAGTATTTT. Amino acids: CASSPSSSGGTSTDTQYF.

The chain uses TRBV27 and TRBJ1-3, with unresolved D. V was pared by 6 bases and J by 0 bases, with 18 bases between. Germline V CDR1 and CDR2: MNHEY, SMNVEV (reference sequence). The CDR3 covers 17 residues. The CDR3 nucleotides are TGTGCCAGCAGCTTCTCCCCCGGGTCCCCCTCTGGAAACACCATATATTTT. Its protein is CASSFSPGSPSGNTIYF.

This chain joins TRBV6-1 and TRBJ1-5; unclear D gene. Trimming shortened V by 5 bases and J by 7 bases, and 9 bases separated the two germline ends. From germline, CDR1 is MNHNS and CDR2 SASEGT. The CDR3 extends over 12 amino acids. This CDR3 reads CASSPGFQPQHF. The CDR3 bases are TGTGCCAGCAGTCCGGGATTCCAGCCCCAGCATTTT.

V usage is TRBV4-3 and J usage is TRBJ1-3; D uncertain. This CDR3 contains 15 residues. Germline values: CDR1 LGHNA, CDR2 YSLEER. The V and J ends lost 1 base and 0 bases respectively, with 7 bases between them. CDR3 DNA sequence: TGCGCCAGCAGCCAAGTCCGGTTCTCTGGAAACACCATATATTTT. Protein: CASSQVRFSGNTIYF.

This chain connects TRBV2 to TRBJ1-1; possibly TRBD1 for D (6 bases). From germline, CDR1 is SNHLY and CDR2 FYNNEI. CDR3 size: 13 residues. V lost 9 bases and J 1 base, leaving 12 bases between the germline ends. The DNA of the CDR3 is TGTGCCAGTACAGGGAGGGGGAACACTGAAGCTTTCTTT. Amino acids: CASTGRGNTEAFF.

The table lists this clone with a count of one. The rearrangement joins TRBV6-5 to TRBJ1-2, with TRBD1 matching over 11 bases. After removal of 6 bases from V and 7 bases from J, the junction contained 7 bases not matched to a gene. CDR1 is MNHEY and CDR2 is SVGAGI in the germline V gene. The CDR3 has 14 amino acids. The DNA of the CDR3 is TGTGCCAGCAGAGCGCCGGGACAGGGGGGTGGCTACACCTTC. Translation gives CASRAPGQGGGYTF.

The CDR3 sequence: CASSNGLANYEQYF. The DNA of the CDR3 is TGTGCCAGCAGCAATGGACTAGCGAATTACGAGCAGTACTTC. The chain joins TRBV7-2 to TRBJ2-7; 9 bases fit TRBD2. CDR1 is SGHTA, CDR2 FQGNSA, per germline. The CDR3 totals 14 residues. The V and J ends lost 5 bases and 4 bases, in that order; junction bases with no gene match: 6.

Only one count was recorded for this clone. This rearrangement joins TRBV14 to TRBJ2-1, with 8 bases aligning to TRBD2. The CDR3 covers 15 residues. Germline-derived CDR1 and CDR2 are SGHDN and FVKESK. With V trimmed by 4 bases and J by 3 bases, 5 bases remained unmatched. The DNA of the CDR3 is TGTGCCAGCAGCCGCGGGGGGAATCTCTACAATGAGCAGTTCTTC. This codes for CASSRGGNLYNEQFF.

The chain recombines TRBV18 with TRBJ1-2, with D possibly being TRBD1 (5 bases). V gave up 3 bases and J gave up 5 bases, with 19 bases separating them. Germline-derived CDR1 and CDR2 are KGHSH and LQKENI. CDR3 length: 16 amino acids. CDR3 amino acids: CASSPLLGGSAYGYTF. In DNA form, the CDR3 reads TGTGCCAGCTCACCTCTACTGGGGGGTTCTGCGTATGGCTACACCTTC.

In its sample, this clone was seen a few times. J is TRBJ2-7 and V is TRBV29-1; 11 nucleotides align to TRBD1. The V gene end was trimmed by 7 bases and the J gene end by 3 bases; junction bases not matched to a gene: 2. Germline V lookup: CDR1 SQVTM, CDR2 ANQGSEA. This CDR3 spans 12 amino acids. Here the CDR3 DNA reads TGCAGCGGGGGGACAGGGGGCTACGAGCAGTACTTC. Translated, it gives CSGGTGGYEQYF.

V gene TRBV9 combines with J gene TRBJ2-2; a weak D match, TRBD2 (6 bases). The CDR3 covers 16 residues. V was clipped by 0 bases and J by 4 bases, with 13 bases between them. Germline assignment: CDR1 SGDLS and CDR2 YYNGEE. The CDR3 is CASSVEAGRGTGELFF. As DNA, the CDR3 is TGTGCCAGCAGCGTAGAGGCGGGAAGGGGCACCGGGGAGCTGTTTTTT.

The chain links TRBV28 to TRBJ2-7; tentative D call: TRBD2 (6 bases). Trimming removed 9 bases from V and 9 bases from J, with 21 bases in between. This CDR3 spans 13 amino acids. CDR1 and CDR2 (germline): MDHEN, SYDVKM. DNA for the CDR3: TGTGCCAGTGGTACACAGGCCCTGGGGGGGCAGTACTTC. Amino acid sequence: CASGTQALGGQYF.

This clone was seen more than once but under ten times. This CDR3 is CASSLEQGNSPLHF. CDR3 coding DNA: TGCGCCAGCAGCTTGGAGCAGGGTAATTCACCCCTCCACTTT. This chain links TRBV5-1 with TRBJ1-6; maybe TRBD1 (5 bases). The CDR3 is made up of 14 amino acids. Germline CDR1 is SGHRS and CDR2 is YFSETQ. V was clipped by 0 bases and J by 6 bases, with 7 bases between them.

The rearrangement uses TRBV6-5 and TRBJ2-5; possibly TRBD1 for D (6 bases). The germline V and J ends were trimmed by 11 bases and 11 bases, with 21 bases remaining between them. CDR1 and CDR2 (germline): MNHEY, SVGAGI. The CDR3 is 12 residues long. This chain's CDR3 is CAVLALEGEQYF. The CDR3, as DNA: TGTGCCGTCCTAGCCTTAGAGGGGGAGCAGTACTTC.

The chain carries TRBV7-8 and TRBJ2-1, with 7 bases identical to TRBD2. Germline assignment: CDR1 SGHVS and CDR2 FQNEAQ. J gave up 8 bases and V 4 bases, and 11 bases lay outside the gene matches. The length of the CDR3 is 15 residues. CDR3: CASSSPLSGADEQFF. In nucleotides, the CDR3 is TGTGCCAGCAGCTCCCCCCTGAGCGGGGCGGATGAGCAGTTCTTC. Based on the CDR3 plus reference TRBV7-8 and TRBJ2-1, the full variable domain is GAGVSQSPRYKVAKRGQDVALRCDPISGHVSLFWYQQALGQGPEFLTYFQNEAQLDKSGLPSDRFFAERPEGSVSTLKIQRTQQEDSAVYLCASSSPLSGADEQFFGPGTRLTVL.

The chain joins TRBV5-8 to TRBJ1-6; 7 nucleotides align to TRBD1. Trimming removed 2 bases from V and 9 bases from J; junction bases left unmatched: 2. Germline V lookup: CDR1 SGHTS, CDR2 YDEGEE. The CDR3 loop spans 13 amino acids. The CDR3 coding sequence is TGTGCCAGCAGCTTTAGACAGGGTTCACCCCTCCACTTT. Translating it yields CASSFRQGSPLHF.

The V gene is TRBV2, the J gene TRBJ2-7; a possible D gene is TRBD2 (5 bases). Germline lookup yields CDR1 SNHLY and CDR2 FYNNEI. This CDR3 has 15 amino acids. Trimming stripped 4 bases from V and 4 bases from J, with 17 bases between. The CDR3 DNA reads TGTGCCAGCAGTGTGGCCCTAGCCCGACCGTACGAGCAGTACTTC. This codes for CASSVALARPYEQYF.

With regard to this clone: It is likely a read error, because the conserved phenylalanine at the end of the CDR3 is missing. This rearrangement joins TRBV7-9 to TRBJ2-7; 9 nucleotides agree with TRBD1. This CDR3 region has 13 residues. From germline, CDR1 is SEHNR and CDR2 FQNEAQ (reference sequence). V lost 4 bases to trimming and J lost 9 bases; unmatched junction nucleotides: 7. This CDR3 reads CASSSGTGNGQYL. The CDR3 nucleotides read TGTGCCAGCAGCTCCGGGACAGGGAATGGGCAGTACCTC.

The V gene is TRBV2, the J gene TRBJ1-1; TRBD1 might be the D (5 bases). The V and J ends lost 4 bases and 3 bases respectively, with 6 bases between them. The length of the CDR3 is 12 residues. Looked up from germline, CDR1 is SNHLY and CDR2 is FYNNEI. The CDR3 reads CASSGQYTEAFF. The CDR3 bases are TGTGCCAGCAGTGGACAGTACACTGAAGCTTTCTTT.

This clone was seen a single time. This rearrangement joins TRBV4-3 to TRBJ1-4; perhaps TRBD1 as D (5 bases). Germline V gene sequence: CDR1 LGHNA, CDR2 YSLEER. This CDR3 contains 13 residues. Between the trimmed V and J ends, which lost 0 bases and 10 bases, there was a span of 9 bases. CDR3 amino acids: CASSQEGQGKLFF. The CDR3 DNA is TGCGCCAGCAGCCAAGAAGGGCAGGGAAAACTGTTTTTT.

This rearrangement joins TRBV10-3 to TRBJ1-1; the match to TRBD1 covers 7 bases. V lost 6 bases to trimming and J lost 6 bases; unmatched junction nucleotides: 7. The CDR3 covers 13 residues. Germline V gene sequence: CDR1 ENHRY, CDR2 SYGVKD. The CDR3 spells CAISLQGFAEAFF. CDR3 sequence (DNA): TGTGCCATCAGCCTACAGGGGTTTGCTGAAGCTTTCTTT.